This TCR beta chain was identified during a study of blood T cell repertoires in COVID-19. Overall study context: Acute and convalescent COVID-19 specimens originated in the United States, Italy and Spain. Nucleic acid was either cDNA or gDNA, and it came from T cells, B-cell-depleted T cells, or PBMCs.

In this sample, this clone turned up once. Authors' analysis steps: Using reference gene primer amplification, nucleated cell counts were estimated. The assay was immunoSEQ multiplex PCR, and TCRdb's table has in-frame clones only and misses some. V and J calls and clone size are those listed in that table; D and trimming were worked out from the DNA. The table has roughly 72,000 clones, roughly 80% seen once; the top ten hold 15% to 20%. Sequenced input: peripheral blood. This TCR was sampled from a man between 65 and 80 years old who had recovered from COVID-19.

This chain's CDR3 is CASSAGTGPGNEQFF. The CDR3 DNA sequence: TGTGCCAGCAGCGCAGGGACAGGCCCTGGGAATGAGCAGTTCTTC. V usage is TRBV9 and J usage is TRBJ2-1; TRBD1 agrees at 8 bases. The CDR3 sequence is 15 residues long. V lost 3 bases and J lost 7; bases outside the gene matches: 9. The germline gives CDR1 SGDLS, CDR2 YYNGEE.